Each of the 17 T cell receptor beta chains below was sequenced from the same sample in a study of T-cell reconstitution after alpha-beta-depleted transplantation in children. Unique molecular identifiers were incorporated into the prepared TCRbeta library. Each CDR3 protein gets one entry after TCRdb re-called the PCR reads with MiXCR. The table has about 360,000 distinct CDR3 sequences, about an eighth seen once. This specimen was PBMCs, taken from the stem cell graft. All receptors come from a human donor who donated a stem cell graft to a child with Fanconi anemia.

Ten or more counts support this clonotype. The gene calls are TRBV6-2 or TRBV6-3 and TRBJ2-2; no reliable D call. In germline, CDR1 is MNHEY, CDR2 SVGEGT. Trimming cost V 5 bases and J 10 bases, with 11 bases left between them. The CDR3 spans 12 residues. CDR3 region: CASSPDGPELFF. The CDR3 DNA follows: TGTGCCAGCAGTCCGGACGGTCCGGAGCTGTTTTTT.

The chain recombines TRBV5-1 with TRBJ2-3; possibly TRBD2 for D (5 bases). This CDR3 comprises 17 residues. The V and J ends lost 4 bases and 0 bases respectively, with 18 bases between them. In germline, CDR1 is SGHRS, CDR2 YFSETQ. CDR3 nucleotides: TGCGCCAGCAGCCTAGTTGTCGGGGAACCTAGCACAGATACGCAGTATTTT. Encoded protein: CASSLVVGEPSTDTQYF. Full variable domain (remainder filled in from reference TRBV5-1 and TRBJ2-3): KAGVTQTPRYLIKTRGQQVTLSCSPISGHRSVSWYQQTPGQGLQFLFEYFSETQRNKGNFPGRFSGRQFSNSRSEMNVSTLELGDSALYLCASSLVVGEPSTDTQYFGPGTRLTVL.

This clonotype was seen many times. The chain employs TRBV5-4 and TRBJ2-1; 9 bases fit TRBD1. The CDR3 consists of 18 residues. Germline V gene sequence: CDR1 SGHNT, CDR2 YYREEE (reference sequence). The V segment lost 4 bases and the J segment 0 bases; nucleotides outside the gene matches: 11. This CDR3 is CASSGGQGRRSSYNEQFF. CDR3 in DNA: TGTGCCAGCAGCGGGGGACAGGGAAGGAGGAGCTCCTACAATGAGCAGTTCTTC.

This clonotype turned up a few times. This chain joins TRBV11-2 and TRBJ2-3, with D unclear. Trimming left V 8 bases short and J 5 bases short, with 8 bases between. The CDR3 sequence is 11 residues long. Per the germline V gene, CDR1 is SGHAT and CDR2 is FQNNGV. The CDR3 region has the DNA TGTGCCAGCGAGCTCGGAGATACGCAGTATTTT. Translated: CASELGDTQYF.

This clonotype occurred many times. The chain links TRBV5-5 to TRBJ2-5; 7 nucleotides match TRBD2. CDR3 size: 16 residues. Germline lookup yields CDR1 SGHKS and CDR2 YYEKEE (reference sequence). V lost 4 bases and J lost 5; bases outside the gene matches: 14. CDR3 DNA sequence: TGTGCCAGCAGCATTACGGATCGGGGGGTCCAGGAGACCCAGTACTTC. Translation: CASSITDRGVQETQYF.

This clonotype was seen more than once but under ten times. CDR3 nucleotides: TGCGCCAGCAGCTTGGAGACAGGCTTCTTAGGGGAGCTGTTTTTT. The encoded protein is CASSLETGFLGELFF. The chain carries TRBV5-1 and TRBJ2-2; perhaps TRBD1 as D (6 bases). This CDR3 is built from 15 residues. Germline V gene data show CDR1 as SGHRS and CDR2 as YFSETQ. Between the trimmed V and J ends, which lost 0 bases and 8 bases, there was a span of 14 bases.

The chain has TRBV6-1 and TRBJ2-3, with 8 bases matching TRBD1. The CDR3 has 15 amino acids. The germline CDR1 and CDR2 sequences are MNHNS and SASEGT. V was clipped by 6 bases and J by 4 bases; unmatched bases: 9. The CDR3 spells CASRNGQGEADTQYF. In DNA, the CDR3 is TGTGCCAGCAGAAATGGACAGGGTGAGGCAGATACGCAGTATTTT.

This clonotype was seen repeatedly, ten times or more. The chain joins TRBV12-3 or TRBV12-4 to TRBJ2-5; possible D gene TRBD2, 6 bases. Trimming cost V 6 bases and J 4 bases, with 18 bases left between them. The CDR3 has 15 residues. The CDR3 DNA sequence: TGTGCCAGCAGCGCACTGGGGGGAATGGGAGAGACCCAGTACTTC. Translating it yields CASSALGGMGETQYF.

This clonotype was observed a few times. The rearrangement links TRBV12-3 or TRBV12-4 to TRBJ1-5; D gene uncertain. The CDR3 has 16 residues. Trimming removed 1 base from V and 2 bases from J, with 12 bases in between. CDR3 sequence: CASSLGAVGRNQPQHF. The CDR3 DNA is TGTGCCAGCAGTTTAGGGGCCGTTGGTCGCAATCAGCCCCAGCATTTT.

Many counts were recorded for this clonotype. This chain uses TRBV5-1 with TRBJ1-2; TRBD1 matches at 7 bases. The trim removed 0 bases at V and 3 bases at J, leaving 2 bases unmatched. This CDR3 spans 14 amino acids. Per germline, CDR1 SGHRS and CDR2 YFSETQ. CDR3 amino acids: CASSLGGTDYGYTF. The CDR3 region has the DNA TGCGCCAGCAGCTTGGGAGGGACAGACTATGGCTACACCTTC.

In this sample, this clonotype turned up a few times. V and J are TRBV5-5 and TRBJ1-5; 8 bases fit TRBD1. V shed 2 bases, J shed 4 bases, and the junction held 5 bases outside the gene matches. The CDR3 has 15 amino acids. Germline V gene lookup returns CDR1 SGHKS and CDR2 YYEKEE (reference sequence). The CDR3 region is CASSFGGQGNQPQHF. CDR3 sequence (DNA): TGTGCCAGCAGCTTCGGCGGACAGGGAAATCAGCCCCAGCATTTT.

This chain uses TRBV19 with TRBJ2-2; D remains unclear. The V end lost 3 bases, the J end lost 6 bases, and 8 bases lay between the germline ends. Germline V gene sequence: CDR1 LNHDA, CDR2 SQIVND (reference sequence). The CDR3 is 13 amino acids. In nucleotides, the CDR3 is TGTGCCAGTAGTATCTCGCGGCCCGGGGAGCTGTTTTTT. Protein sequence: CASSISRPGELFF.

This clonotype has ten or more counts. This chain uses TRBV7-2 with TRBJ2-1; tentatively, D is TRBD2 (6 bases). CDR1 SGHTA and CDR2 FQGNSA come from the germline V gene. The CDR3 totals 15 residues. V was pared by 6 bases and J by 2 bases, with 14 bases between. The CDR3 nucleotides are TGTGCCAGCAGTCCGCAGGAGGGTACCTACAATGAGCAGTTCTTC. It specifies CASSPQEGTYNEQFF.

The chain carries TRBV18 and TRBJ2-1; 10 bases are a match to TRBD1. After removal of 2 bases from V and 10 bases from J, the junction contained 8 bases not matched to a gene. The CDR3 is made up of 15 amino acids. The germline CDR1 and CDR2 sequences are KGHSH and LQKENI. The CDR3 DNA sequence: TGTGCCAGCTCACCAAGGTTGACAGGGGGCGACGAGCAGTTCTTC. It encodes CASSPRLTGGDEQFF.

This clonotype was detected a few times. The chain carries TRBV28 and TRBJ1-4, with TRBD1 identical over 9 bases. Unmatched junction bases numbered 13, after V lost 4 bases and J lost 10 bases. Per germline, CDR1 MDHEN and CDR2 SYDVKM. CDR3 length: 16 amino acids. The CDR3 DNA is TGTGCCAGCAGTTCTCCGGGACAGGGATCGGTGGGAAAACTGTTTTTT. Amino acids: CASSSPGQGSVGKLFF. Full variable domain (missing parts from reference TRBV28 and TRBJ1-4): DVKVTQSSRYLVKRTGEKVFLECVQDMDHENMFWYRQDPGLGLRLIYFSYDVKMKEKGDIPEGYSVSREKKERFSLILESASTNQTSMYLCASSSPGQGSVGKLFFGSGTQLSVL.

This clonotype came up many times. This CDR3 is CASSPYIGGSGTEAFF. CDR3 sequence (DNA): TGTGCCAGCTCACCATATATCGGAGGTTCGGGCACTGAAGCTTTCTTT. This chain uses TRBV18 with TRBJ1-1, with no clear D. This CDR3 is 16 amino acids long. In germline, CDR1 is KGHSH, CDR2 LQKENI. V was trimmed by 2 bases and J by 4 bases, leaving 17 bases between them. Full variable domain (missing parts from reference TRBV18 and TRBJ1-1): NAGVMQNPRHLVRRRGQEARLRCSPMKGHSHVYWYRQLPEEGLKFMVYLQKENIIDESGMPKERFSAEFPKEGPSILRIQQVVRGDSAAYFCASSPYIGGSGTEAFFGQGTRLTVV.

This clonotype was counted a few times. The gene calls are TRBV6-5 and TRBJ2-3, with TRBD2 matching over 12 bases. The V segment lost 4 bases and the J segment 3 bases; nucleotides outside the gene matches: 8. This CDR3 comprises 17 residues. CDR1 MNHEY and CDR2 SVGAGI come from the germline V gene. The CDR3 nucleotides read TGTGCCAGCAGTTTCTTTTCTAGCGGGGGGGCGACAGATACGCAGTATTTT. Protein product: CASSFFSSGGATDTQYF.